This TCR beta chain came from a study of identical twins (dated by TCRdb to about 2016). With respect to the entire study: TCR alpha and beta repertoires from monozygotic twins, unrelated adults of various ages and cord blood were deep-sequenced to test whether fetal clonotypes persist. Replicate twin experiments were performed at different times using different library preparation protocols to rule out contamination. General conclusions and limits of the study: In beta out-of-frame sequences, excess twin sharing was weaker, because having fewer shared sequences lowered the signal-to-noise ratio. Recombination models systematically underestimated out-of-frame TCR alpha sharing in monozygotic twins but agreed with sharing between unrelated individuals. Because the same donors could not be followed over many years, the conclusions depended on cross-sectional statistical analysis. Zero-insertion analyses could be partly confounded by invariant T cells such as MAIT and iNKT, though diverse VJ usage argued against such confounding for most clonotypes. Out-of-frame TCR alpha sequences shared between twins showed an excess of low generation-probability sequences compared with coincidental sharing between unrelated individuals. Abundant cord blood beta clonotypes carried fewer insertions; young adult naive repertoires showed a weaker similar trend, while memory repertoires showed none.

Germline trimming amounts to 0 bases on V and 7 bases on J, with 10 as the count of junction bases outside the gene matches. The germline V gene (reference sequence) provides CDR1 SGHKS and CDR2 YYEKEE. The CDR3 starts with the cysteine, ends with the phenylalanine, and has 17 residues. Only the CDR3 region is kept as DNA, spanning 51 bases read in frame from base 1. The library was generated by 5' RACE. Sequencing relied on an Illumina HiSeq 2000. A universal primer binding site was introduced by template switching, and a unique molecular identifier was present in the final cDNA, enabling accurate counting of TCR cDNA molecules. Specific primers in the conserved constant-segment region were used to synthesize first-strand cDNA for TCR alpha and beta chains. To control for contamination, each cDNA library was double barcoded with a SMART-Mk sample barcode plus Illumina barcodes. TruSeq adapter sequences and Illumina sample barcodes were added in two successive PCR steps. The Illumina HiSeq platform was used with custom primers to sequence TCR alpha and beta cDNA libraries. The study's own analysis went as follows. Raw reads were processed with MiGEC to extract unique molecular identifiers, and MiXCR was used to determine CDR3 positions. For each individual, recombination models were inferred using an EM algorithm with the repgenHMM and IGoR tools. The analysis of shared clonotypes was done with the tcR package in R, with sharing normalized by the product of cloneset sizes. To study raw recombination without the effects of thymic and clonal selection, out-of-frame nonproductive sequences were analyzed. TCRdb reanalyzed the raw reads on its own, using fastp at Q25 for trimming and MiXCR for clone calling, and kept in-frame beta chains. Each CDR3 protein gets just one entry, which takes the most common genes and DNA from the rows behind it. TCRdb's processing, not the authors' own work, is the source of the V and J calls. Within this sample are some 710,000 distinct CDR3 sequences, with 5.5% to 6.5% of them counted one time only. Around 1.9% of the sample rests with the top ten.

This clonotype appeared a few times. Its binding antigen is unknown. Base qualities are not provided; no much larger clone lies one nucleotide away. All donors were healthy Caucasians. The researchers also sequenced three unrelated adults who were not twins: a male aged 18 to 29, a male aged 50 to 60, and a female aged 50 to 60. Miltenyi CD45RO+ enrichment and human naive T-cell isolation kits were used to isolate memory (CD45RO+) and naive T cells from PBMC. Sequencing was carried out using naive T cells sorted from blood. The cell subset or site label for this specimen denotes: cells isolated with a human naive T-cell isolation kit. The chain couples TRBV5-5 to TRBJ1-5; 10 nucleotides in the junction match TRBD1. The receptor comes from a man aged 18-30 years in good health. This receptor has the CDR3 CASSLEPGTGVGQPQHF. Read as DNA, the sequence is TGTGCCAGCAGCTTGGAACCCGGGACAGGGGTAGGGCAGCCCCAGCATTTT.